The 22 T cell receptor beta chains below were found in one sample sequenced in a study of blood T cell repertoires in COVID-19. The data were produced by immunoSEQ multiplex PCR, yet TCRdb's version contains in-frame clones alone and is incomplete. The sample holds a few hundred thousand clones, under 85% seen once. Sequencing was done on a sample of PBMCs or T cells enriched from blood (not recorded which). These receptors originate from a woman in her fifties or sixties who had recovered from COVID-19.

As regards this clone: The junction departs from the called germline gene at one end, perhaps through a read error. The chain uses TRBV7-8 and TRBJ2-1; D gene ambiguous. There are 16 residues in the CDR3. Germline V gene sequence: CDR1 SGHVS, CDR2 FQNEAQ. Written as DNA, the CDR3 is TGTGCCAGCAGTTTAGATCCGCCGACTTCCTACAATGAGCAGTTCTTC. As protein: CASSLDPPTSYNEQFF.

The chain has TRBV6-1 and TRBJ1-2, with 9 bases aligning to TRBD1. Germline V lookup: CDR1 MNHNS, CDR2 SASEGT. V was clipped by 6 bases and J by 5 bases; unmatched bases: 7. The CDR3 is made up of 14 amino acids. CDR3 nucleotide sequence: TGTGCCAGCAGCCCGGGACAGGGTGAATATGGCTACACCTTC. Amino acids: CASSPGQGEYGYTF.

The sample holds a few counts of this clone. This rearrangement joins TRBV19 to TRBJ1-6; unclear D gene. CDR3 length equals 17 residues. Trimming removed 8 bases from V and 0 bases from J, with 17 bases in between. The germline V gene has CDR1 LNHDA and CDR2 SQIVND (reference sequence). The CDR3 DNA sequence: TGTGCCAGTTCCTGGTCGGGATTGGGCTCCTATAATTCACCCCTCCACTTT. It yields the protein CASSWSGLGSYNSPLHF.

CDR3 DNA: TGTGCCAGCAGTTACTATCGGGACACTCATGAAGCTTTCTTT. It is translated as CASSYYRDTHEAFF. The chain recombines TRBV6-6 with TRBJ1-1; a possible D gene is TRBD1 (6 bases). The CDR3 runs 14 residues. CDR1 MNHNY and CDR2 SVGAGI come from the germline V gene (reference sequence). Trimming left V 1 base short and J 7 bases short, with 13 bases between.

The chain carries TRBV7-9 and TRBJ2-1, with 7 bases identical to TRBD2. Trimming cost V 5 bases and J 6 bases; bases outside gene matches: 10. The CDR3 extends over 15 amino acids. The germline V gene has CDR1 SEHNR and CDR2 FQNEAQ (reference sequence). CDR3 nucleotide sequence: TGTGCCAGCAGCCCCTGGGGGAGGGCTAGCAATGAGCAGTTCTTC. This translates into CASSPWGRASNEQFF.

J is TRBJ1-4 and V is TRBV3-1 (or the pseudogene TRBV3-2); a possible D gene is TRBD1 (6 bases). V lost 6 bases to trimming and J lost 7 bases, with 15 bases between them. The CDR3 runs 14 residues. From germline, CDR1 is LGHDT and CDR2 YNNKEL (reference sequence). As DNA, the CDR3 is TGTGCCAGCAGTCCCAGGGGTGGTGGTGAAAAACTGTTTTTT. Residues: CASSPRGGGEKLFF.

This clone has a handful of counts. The V call is TRBV7-9, the J call TRBJ1-1, with 7 bases that match TRBD1. Trimming cost V 5 bases and J 0 bases; bases outside gene matches: 3. CDR3 length: 14 amino acids. CDR1 and CDR2 from the germline V gene are SEHNR and FQNEAQ (reference sequence). This CDR3 is CASSEGQLNTEAFF. CDR3 bases: TGTGCCAGCAGCGAGGGACAGTTGAACACTGAAGCTTTCTTT. Looking up the rest from reference TRBV7-9 and TRBJ1-1 gives the full variable domain: DTGVSQNPRHKITKRGQNVTFRCDPISEHNRLYWYRQTLGQGPEFLTYFQNEAQLEKSRLLSDRFSAERPKGSFSTLEIQRTEQGDSAMYLCASSEGQLNTEAFFGQGTRLTVV.

The chain combines TRBV3-1 (or the pseudogene TRBV3-2) with TRBJ1-4, with D possibly TRBD1 on 6 matching bases. The CDR3 consists of 14 residues. Trimming removed 5 bases from V and 3 bases from J, with 10 bases in between. CDR1 is LGHDT and CDR2 is YNNKEL in the germline V gene (reference sequence). CDR3 protein: CASSSGTPNEKLFF. CDR3 DNA: TGTGCCAGCAGCTCCGGGACACCTAATGAAAAACTGTTTTTT.

V gene TRBV9 combines with J gene TRBJ1-2; 8 positions match TRBD1. The CDR3 contains 14 residues. V dropped 3 bases and J dropped 8; count of bases not matched to a gene: 9. CDR1 is SGDLS, CDR2 YYNGEE, per germline. CDR3 sequence reads: CASSAPGGAAGYTF. The DNA for the CDR3 is TGTGCCAGCAGCGCCCCAGGGGGCGCCGCGGGCTACACCTTC.

The chain combines TRBV4-3 with TRBJ1-3; D not resolved. CDR1 is LGHNA, CDR2 YSLEER, per germline. V was clipped by 0 bases and J by 0 bases, with 6 bases between them. This CDR3 has 15 amino acids. Here the CDR3 reads CASSQDQASGNTIYF. CDR3 sequence (DNA): TGCGCCAGCAGCCAAGATCAAGCCTCTGGAAACACCATATATTTT.

The rearrangement links TRBV19 to TRBJ1-2; 7 nucleotides match TRBD1. V lost 9 bases and J lost 2; bases outside the gene matches: 15. Germline V gene lookup returns CDR1 LNHDA and CDR2 SQIVND (reference sequence). The CDR3 is 16 residues long. The CDR3, as DNA: TGTGCCAGCACTCGCGGCTCAGGGGGTCCCAACTATGGCTACACCTTC. Its translation: CASTRGSGGPNYGYTF.

J is TRBJ1-3 and V is TRBV9; tentative D call: TRBD1 (5 bases). Trimming removed 3 bases from V and 1 base from J, with 11 bases in between. The CDR3 has 15 amino acids. In germline, CDR1 is SGDLS, CDR2 YYNGEE. DNA for the CDR3: TGTGCCAGCAGCGGGGAAAGGGGTTCTGGAAACACCATATATTTT. It codes for CASSGERGSGNTIYF. The variable domain in full, with the rest retrieved from reference TRBV9 and TRBJ1-3, is DSGVTQTPKHLITATGQRVTLRCSPRSGDLSVYWYQQSLDQGLQFLIQYYNGEERAKGNILERFSAQQFPDLHSELNLSSLELGDSALYFCASSGERGSGNTIYFGEGSWLTVV.

The rearrangement uses TRBV6-1 and TRBJ2-1; D uncertain. The CDR3 extends over 14 amino acids. V gave up 2 bases and J gave up 4 bases, with 9 bases separating them. CDR1 and CDR2 from the germline V gene are MNHNS and SASEGT. CDR3 in amino acids: CASSETGLYNEQFF. In nucleotides, the CDR3 is TGTGCCAGCAGTGAAACTGGGCTTTACAATGAGCAGTTCTTC.

The J gene is TRBJ2-7, the V gene TRBV6-5, with 10 positions matching TRBD1. With 3 bases clipped from V and 3 bases from J, the junction kept 8 bases outside the gene matches. This CDR3 spans 16 amino acids. Germline V gene lookup returns CDR1 MNHEY and CDR2 SVGAGI. As DNA, the CDR3 is TGTGCCAGCAGTTATTCCCGGGACAGGGGAAACTACGAGCAGTACTTC. Translated, it gives CASSYSRDRGNYEQYF.

This clone came up once. CDR3 in amino acids: CASSNPRQGATEAFF. For the CDR3, the DNA is TGTGCCAGCAGTAACCCGAGACAGGGGGCGACTGAAGCTTTCTTT. This sequence joins TRBV6-5 and TRBJ1-1; the match to TRBD1 covers 10 bases. The ends lost 5 bases at V and 5 bases at J; junction bases unmatched: 8. This CDR3 region has 15 residues. Germline CDR1 reads MNHEY; CDR2 reads SVGAGI.

The V call is TRBV11-2, the J call TRBJ2-1; TRBD2 is a possible D gene (6 bases). Germline CDR1 reads SGHAT; CDR2 reads FQNNGV. V gave up 0 bases and J gave up 2 bases, with 17 bases separating them. CDR3 length equals 18 residues. The CDR3 loop is CASSLDPPGAGTYNEQFF. Written as DNA, the CDR3 is TGTGCCAGCAGCTTAGACCCCCCCGGGGCGGGAACCTACAATGAGCAGTTCTTC.

This clone was counted only a few times. The chain employs TRBV2 and TRBJ2-5, with a weak D call TRBD1 (5 bases). The CDR3 extends over 14 amino acids. Germline CDR1 is SNHLY and CDR2 is FYNNEI. With 4 bases removed from V and 2 bases from J, the gap between germline ends came to 11 bases. For the CDR3, the DNA is TGTGCCAGCAGTGGCCCGGACACACAAGAGACCCAGTACTTC. This codes for CASSGPDTQETQYF.

This clone was picked up one time. The sample holds other DNA sequences that translate to the same CDR3. The chain combines TRBV30 with TRBJ1-1; D gene unclear. Trimming pared 0 bases from V and 6 bases from J, leaving 5 bases between. The germline V gene has CDR1 GTSNPN and CDR2 SVGIG (reference sequence). The CDR3 spans 11 residues. CDR3 sequence: CAWSVLSEAFF. Written as DNA, the CDR3 is TGTGCCTGGAGTGTACTATCTGAAGCTTTCTTT.

The rearrangement joins TRBV7-9 to TRBJ1-4; tentatively, D is TRBD1 (5 bases). The CDR3 spans 15 residues. In germline, CDR1 is SEHNR, CDR2 FQNEAQ (reference sequence). The V and J ends lost 1 base and 5 bases respectively, with 11 bases between them. The CDR3 bases are TGTGCCAGCAGCTTAGATTCAGGGTTCAATGAAAAACTGTTTTTT. Translating it yields CASSLDSGFNEKLFF.

V gene TRBV9 combines with J gene TRBJ1-1; no clear D gene. Deletions cut 2 bases from V and 3 bases from J, with 11 bases between. This CDR3 has 14 amino acids. Per germline, CDR1 SGDLS and CDR2 YYNGEE. For the CDR3, the DNA is TGTGCCAGCAGCGTGGAGCTAACTCACACTGAAGCTTTCTTT. Translation: CASSVELTHTEAFF.

The count of this clone is one. The V call is TRBV29-1, the J call TRBJ1-2; D perhaps matches TRBD1 (6 bases). The CDR3 consists of 13 residues. The germline V gene has CDR1 SQVTM and CDR2 ANQGSEA. V was trimmed by 7 bases and J by 4 bases, leaving 16 bases between them. The CDR3 sequence is CSADTGTSYGYTF. CDR3 nucleotides: TGCAGCGCTGACACCGGGACAAGCTATGGCTACACCTTC.

The rearrangement uses TRBV19 and TRBJ1-2; D is unresolved. Germline V CDR1 and CDR2: LNHDA, SQIVND (reference sequence). The CDR3 covers 14 residues. V was pared by 0 bases and J by 8 bases, with 13 bases between. The CDR3 DNA sequence: TGTGCCAGTAGTATAGAAGGCCTCGGGGTGGGCTACACCTTC. This codes for CASSIEGLGVGYTF.